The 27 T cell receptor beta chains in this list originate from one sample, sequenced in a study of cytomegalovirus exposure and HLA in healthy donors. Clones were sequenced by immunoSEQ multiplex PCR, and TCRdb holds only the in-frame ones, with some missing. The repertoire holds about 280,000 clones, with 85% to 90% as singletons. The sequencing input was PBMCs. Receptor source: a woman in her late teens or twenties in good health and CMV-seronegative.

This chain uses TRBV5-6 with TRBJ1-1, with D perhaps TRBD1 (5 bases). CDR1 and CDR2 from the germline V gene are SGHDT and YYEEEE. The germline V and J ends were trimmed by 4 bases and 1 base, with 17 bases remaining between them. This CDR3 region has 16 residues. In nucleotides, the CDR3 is TGTGCCAGCAGCCAGGGATCGTGGTCGGAGAACACTGAAGCTTTCTTT. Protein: CASSQGSWSENTEAFF.

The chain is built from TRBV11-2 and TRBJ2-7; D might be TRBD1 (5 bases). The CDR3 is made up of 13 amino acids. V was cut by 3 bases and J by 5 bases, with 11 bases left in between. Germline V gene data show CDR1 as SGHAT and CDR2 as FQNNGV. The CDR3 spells CASSLMWGNEQYF. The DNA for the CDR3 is TGTGCCAGCAGCTTGATGTGGGGCAACGAGCAGTACTTC.

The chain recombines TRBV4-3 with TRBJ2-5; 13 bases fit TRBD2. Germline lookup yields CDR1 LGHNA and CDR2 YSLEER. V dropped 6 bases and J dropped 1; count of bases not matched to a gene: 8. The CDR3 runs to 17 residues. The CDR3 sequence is CASSRLAGGLTQETQYF. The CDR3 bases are TGCGCCAGCAGTCGACTAGCGGGAGGTTTAACCCAAGAGACCCAGTACTTC.

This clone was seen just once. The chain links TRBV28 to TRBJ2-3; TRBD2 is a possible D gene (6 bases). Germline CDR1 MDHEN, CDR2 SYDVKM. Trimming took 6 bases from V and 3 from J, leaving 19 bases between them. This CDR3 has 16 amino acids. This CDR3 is CASSRLPGLGTDTQYF. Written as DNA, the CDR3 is TGTGCCAGCAGCCGGCTACCGGGACTTGGTACAGATACGCAGTATTTT. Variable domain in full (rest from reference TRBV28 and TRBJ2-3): DVKVTQSSRYLVKRTGEKVFLECVQDMDHENMFWYRQDPGLGLRLIYFSYDVKMKEKGDIPEGYSVSREKKERFSLILESASTNQTSMYLCASSRLPGLGTDTQYFGPGTRLTVL.

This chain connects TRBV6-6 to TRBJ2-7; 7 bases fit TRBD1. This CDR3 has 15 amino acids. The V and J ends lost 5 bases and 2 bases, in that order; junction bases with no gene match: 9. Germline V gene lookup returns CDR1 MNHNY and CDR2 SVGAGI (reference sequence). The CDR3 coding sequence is TGTGCCAGCAGTGACCGGGACAGTCTACCCTACGAGCAGTACTTC. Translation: CASSDRDSLPYEQYF.

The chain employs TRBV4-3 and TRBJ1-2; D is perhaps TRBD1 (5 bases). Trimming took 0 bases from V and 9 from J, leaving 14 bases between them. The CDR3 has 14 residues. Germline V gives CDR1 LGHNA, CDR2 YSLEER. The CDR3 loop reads CASSQDGAGVSYTF. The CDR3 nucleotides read TGCGCCAGCAGCCAAGATGGGGCTGGCGTCAGCTACACCTTC.

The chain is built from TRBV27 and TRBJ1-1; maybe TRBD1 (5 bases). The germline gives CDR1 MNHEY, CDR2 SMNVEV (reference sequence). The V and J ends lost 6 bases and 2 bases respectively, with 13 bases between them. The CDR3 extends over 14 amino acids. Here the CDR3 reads CASRSRVLNTEAFF. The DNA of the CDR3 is TGTGCCAGCAGAAGCAGGGTACTCAACACTGAAGCTTTCTTT.

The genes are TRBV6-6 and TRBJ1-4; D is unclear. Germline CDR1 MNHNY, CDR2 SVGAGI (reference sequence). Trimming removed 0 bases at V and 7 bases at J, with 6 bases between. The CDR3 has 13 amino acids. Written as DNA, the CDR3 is TGTGCCAGCAGTTACTCGATGGCTGAAAAACTGTTTTTT. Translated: CASSYSMAEKLFF.

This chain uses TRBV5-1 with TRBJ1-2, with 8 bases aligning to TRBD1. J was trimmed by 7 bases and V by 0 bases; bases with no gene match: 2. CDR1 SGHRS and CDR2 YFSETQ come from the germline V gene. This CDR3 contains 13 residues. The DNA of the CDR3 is TGCGCCAGCAGCTTGGAGCAGGGGGCTGGCTACACCTTC. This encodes CASSLEQGAGYTF.

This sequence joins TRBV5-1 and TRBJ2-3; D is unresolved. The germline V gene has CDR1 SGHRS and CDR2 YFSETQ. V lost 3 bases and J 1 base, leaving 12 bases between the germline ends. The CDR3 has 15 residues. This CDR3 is CASSSPSTGTDTQYF. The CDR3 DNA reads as TGCGCCAGCAGCTCACCCTCAACGGGCACAGATACGCAGTATTTT.

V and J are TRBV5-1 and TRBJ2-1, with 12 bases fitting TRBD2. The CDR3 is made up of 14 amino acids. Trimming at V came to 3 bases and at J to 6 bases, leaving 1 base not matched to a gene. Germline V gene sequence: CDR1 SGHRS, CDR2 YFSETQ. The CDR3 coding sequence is TGCGCCAGCAGCTCTAGCGGGAGGGTCAATGAGCAGTTCTTC. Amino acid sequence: CASSSSGRVNEQFF.

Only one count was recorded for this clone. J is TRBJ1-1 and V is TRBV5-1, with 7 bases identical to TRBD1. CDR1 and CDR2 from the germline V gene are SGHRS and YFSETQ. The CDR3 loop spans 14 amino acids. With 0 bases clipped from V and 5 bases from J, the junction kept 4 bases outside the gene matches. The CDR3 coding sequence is TGCGCCAGCAGCTTGGGTGACAGGGATACTGAAGCTTTCTTT. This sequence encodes CASSLGDRDTEAFF.

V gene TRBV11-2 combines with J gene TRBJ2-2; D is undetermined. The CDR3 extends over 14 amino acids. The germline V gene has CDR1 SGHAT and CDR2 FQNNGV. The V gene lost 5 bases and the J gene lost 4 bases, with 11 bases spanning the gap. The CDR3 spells CASSPKILTGELFF. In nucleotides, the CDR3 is TGTGCCAGCAGCCCTAAAATCCTCACCGGGGAGCTGTTTTTT.

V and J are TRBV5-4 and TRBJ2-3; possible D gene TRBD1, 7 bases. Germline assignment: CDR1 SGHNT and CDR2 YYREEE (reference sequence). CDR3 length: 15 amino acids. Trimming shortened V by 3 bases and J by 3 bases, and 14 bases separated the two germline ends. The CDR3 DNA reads TGTGCCAGCAGCTCAAAGACAGGGAGGACAGATACGCAGTATTTT. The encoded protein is CASSSKTGRTDTQYF.

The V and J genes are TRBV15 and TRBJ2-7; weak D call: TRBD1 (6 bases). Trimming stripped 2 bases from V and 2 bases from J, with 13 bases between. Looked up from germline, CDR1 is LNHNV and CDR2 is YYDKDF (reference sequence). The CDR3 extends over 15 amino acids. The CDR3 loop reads CATSRTTRGTYEQYF. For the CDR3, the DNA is TGTGCCACCAGCAGAACAACAAGGGGGACCTACGAGCAGTACTTC.

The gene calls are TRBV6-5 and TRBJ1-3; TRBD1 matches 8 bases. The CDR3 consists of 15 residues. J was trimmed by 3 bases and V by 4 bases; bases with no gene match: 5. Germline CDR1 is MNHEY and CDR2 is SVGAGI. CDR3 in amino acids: CASSSATGDGNTIYF. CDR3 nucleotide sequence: TGTGCCAGCAGTTCCGCGACAGGGGATGGAAACACCATATATTTT.

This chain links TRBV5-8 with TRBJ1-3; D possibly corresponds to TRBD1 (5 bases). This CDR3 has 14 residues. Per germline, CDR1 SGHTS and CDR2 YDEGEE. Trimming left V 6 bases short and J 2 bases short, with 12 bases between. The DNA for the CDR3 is TGTGCCAGCACCCTTAGGGGTCCTGGAAACACCATATATTTT. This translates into CASTLRGPGNTIYF.

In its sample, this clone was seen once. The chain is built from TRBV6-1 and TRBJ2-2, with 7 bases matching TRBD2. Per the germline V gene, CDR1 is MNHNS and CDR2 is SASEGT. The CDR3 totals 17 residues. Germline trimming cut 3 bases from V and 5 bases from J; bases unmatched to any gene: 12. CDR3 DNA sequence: TGTGCCAGCAGTGACCCCCTGGCGGGGAGGGGAACCGGGGAGCTGTTTTTT. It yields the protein CASSDPLAGRGTGELFF.

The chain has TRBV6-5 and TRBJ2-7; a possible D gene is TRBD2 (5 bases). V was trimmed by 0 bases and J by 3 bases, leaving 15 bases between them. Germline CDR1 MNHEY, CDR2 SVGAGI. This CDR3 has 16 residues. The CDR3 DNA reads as TGTGCCAGCAGTTACTCGAGTTTGGGCGGGTTCTACGAGCAGTACTTC. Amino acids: CASSYSSLGGFYEQYF.

The CDR3 region is CASSVGPSGYYEQYF. The CDR3 DNA reads as TGTGCCAGCAGCGTAGGGCCTAGCGGCTACTACGAGCAGTACTTC. The chain uses TRBV9 and TRBJ2-7; 7 bases are shared with TRBD2. CDR1 is SGDLS, CDR2 YYNGEE, per germline. Germline trimming cut 0 bases from V and 3 bases from J; bases unmatched to any gene: 6. This CDR3 has 15 amino acids.

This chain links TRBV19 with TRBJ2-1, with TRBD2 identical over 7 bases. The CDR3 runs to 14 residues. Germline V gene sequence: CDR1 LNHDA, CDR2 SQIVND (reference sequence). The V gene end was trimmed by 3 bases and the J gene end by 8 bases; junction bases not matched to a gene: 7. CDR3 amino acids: CASSMLGGRYEQFF. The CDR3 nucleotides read TGTGCCAGTAGTATGCTTGGCGGGAGATATGAGCAGTTCTTC.

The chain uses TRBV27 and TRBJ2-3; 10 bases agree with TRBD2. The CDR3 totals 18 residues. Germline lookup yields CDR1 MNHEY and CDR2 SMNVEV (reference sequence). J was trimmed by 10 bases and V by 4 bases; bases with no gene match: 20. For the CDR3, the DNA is TGTGCCAGCAGTTGGTCCCCTAGCGGGAGTATCCCCCCCGGTCCGCAGTATTTT. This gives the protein CASSWSPSGSIPPGPQYF.

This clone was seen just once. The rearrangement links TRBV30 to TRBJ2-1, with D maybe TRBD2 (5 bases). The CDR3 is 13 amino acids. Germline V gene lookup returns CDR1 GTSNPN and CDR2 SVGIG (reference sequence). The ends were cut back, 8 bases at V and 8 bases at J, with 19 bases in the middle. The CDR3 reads CAQKLGEADEQFF. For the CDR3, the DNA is TGTGCCCAAAAACTAGGCGAGGCTGATGAGCAGTTCTTC.

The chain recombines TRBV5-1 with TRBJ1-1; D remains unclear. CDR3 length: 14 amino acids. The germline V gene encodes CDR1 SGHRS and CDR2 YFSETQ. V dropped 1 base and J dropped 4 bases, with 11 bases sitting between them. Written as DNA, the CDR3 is TGCGCCAGCAGCTTGACGTTTGCGGGCACTGAAGCTTTCTTT. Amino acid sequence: CASSLTFAGTEAFF.

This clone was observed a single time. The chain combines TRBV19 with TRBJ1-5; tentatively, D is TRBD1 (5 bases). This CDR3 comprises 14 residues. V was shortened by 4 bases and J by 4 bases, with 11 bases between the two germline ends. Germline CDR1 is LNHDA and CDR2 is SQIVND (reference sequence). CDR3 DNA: TGTGCCAGTAGTACAGGGATAGGTAATCAGCCCCAGCATTTT. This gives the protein CASSTGIGNQPQHF.

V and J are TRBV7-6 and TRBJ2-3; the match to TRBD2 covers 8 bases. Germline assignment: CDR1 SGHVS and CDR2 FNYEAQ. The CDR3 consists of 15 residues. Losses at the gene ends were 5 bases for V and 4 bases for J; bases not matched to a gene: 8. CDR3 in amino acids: CASSPQTSAADTQYF. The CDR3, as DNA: TGTGCCAGCAGCCCCCAGACTAGCGCGGCAGATACGCAGTATTTT.

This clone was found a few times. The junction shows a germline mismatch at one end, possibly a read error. The CDR3 nucleotides are TGTGCCAGCAGCCTAGCGGGAGGTGGAGAGCAGTACTTC. Translated: CASSLAGGGEQYF. The V call is TRBV7-9, the J call TRBJ2-7, with 11 bases fitting TRBD2. The CDR3 loop spans 13 amino acids. CDR1 SEHNR and CDR2 FQNEAQ come from the germline V gene (reference sequence).